This TCR beta chain was sequenced for a study of T-cell reconstitution after alpha-beta-depleted transplantation in children. Overall study results and limits: At the one-year point after transplant, T-cell counts and TCRbeta diversity were found to come mostly from T cells that had been newly produced. At day 60, the high TCRbeta diversity found in some patients originated from recipient T cells and thymic progenitors that had survived. Approximately two months post-transplant, alpha-beta T cells reportedly originated from several hundred expanded graft clones.

The germline V gene encodes CDR1 MNHNS and CDR2 SASEGT. The CDR3 contains 15 residues. Trimming pared 8 bases from V and 0 bases from J, leaving 14 bases between. During its preparation, the TCRbeta library received unique molecular identifiers. In TCRdb, the PCR reads were re-called with MiXCR into one record per CDR3 protein. The sample shows approximately 400,000 distinct CDR3 sequences, around 15% of them seen only once. On this clonotype itself: The target antigen is unknown.

The chain links TRBV6-1 to TRBJ1-3, with D possibly being TRBD1 (5 bases). The source was PBMCs, mostly from graft donor cells, collected 360 days after TCRalphabeta/CD19-depleted stem cell transplant. The TCR originated in a boy under three years old who had a stem cell transplant for Wiskott-Aldrich syndrome, so the T cells may come from the graft donor. As DNA, the CDR3 is TGTGCCAGCGCAACGGGACGGTCCTCTGGAAACACCATATATTTT. This gives the protein CASATGRSSGNTIYF.